The 29 T cell receptor beta chains below were found in one sample sequenced in a study of T cell responses to AZD1222 COVID-19 vaccine. TCRdb keeps only in-frame clones here, not all; method: immunoSEQ multiplex PCR. The repertoire holds 130,000 to 150,000 clones, with around 90% as singletons. The sample here was peripheral blood, taken 28 days after the second dose of the MenACWY control vaccine. These receptors were taken from an adult who received the MenACWY meningococcal vaccine as a control.

This clone was observed a single time. The rearrangement links TRBV11-2 to TRBJ1-2; D unresolved. The CDR3 sequence is 14 residues long. V lost 4 bases and J 8 bases, leaving 17 bases between the germline ends. Germline CDR1 and CDR2: SGHAT and FQNNGV. The CDR3: CASSSAWMPGGYTF. The CDR3 DNA sequence: TGTGCCAGCAGCTCGGCGTGGATGCCCGGCGGCTACACCTTC.

The chain recombines TRBV7-9 with TRBJ2-5; 8 bases are a match to TRBD1. CDR3 size: 19 residues. Germline CDR1 and CDR2: SEHNR and FQNEAQ (reference sequence). V was clipped by 4 bases and J by 4 bases; unmatched bases: 20. This CDR3 is CASSYNPKETGVLGETQYF. CDR3 nucleotides: TGTGCCAGCAGCTACAACCCCAAGGAGACAGGGGTGTTGGGAGAGACCCAGTACTTC.

This chain uses TRBV7-6 with TRBJ1-3; maybe TRBD1 (5 bases). Germline CDR1 reads SGHVS; CDR2 reads FNYEAQ. The CDR3 runs 15 residues. V lost 5 bases and J 0 bases, leaving 11 bases between the germline ends. The CDR3, as DNA: TGTGCCAGCAGCCGGGACTCCAACTCTGGAAACACCATATATTTT. This gives the protein CASSRDSNSGNTIYF.

This sequence joins TRBV6-6 and TRBJ2-5; D is ambiguous. This CDR3 has 12 residues. Trimming shortened V by 11 bases and J by 2 bases, and 12 bases separated the two germline ends. CDR1 is MNHNY and CDR2 is SVGAGI in the germline V gene (reference sequence). CDR3 sequence reads: CASALRQETQYF. CDR3 sequence (DNA): TGTGCCTCGGCCTTAAGGCAAGAGACCCAGTACTTC.

This clone came up once. V and J are TRBV20-1 and TRBJ2-3, with TRBD2 as a possible D gene (6 bases). The CDR3 is 14 amino acids. V was cut by 3 bases and J by 3 bases, with 13 bases left in between. CDR1 and CDR2 (germline): DFQATT, SNEGSKA (reference sequence). CDR3 coding DNA: TGCAGTGCTAGTGGGGGGAGTGGGACAGATACGCAGTATTTT. This sequence encodes CSASGGSGTDTQYF.

This sequence joins TRBV6-2 or TRBV6-3 and TRBJ2-7; 8 nucleotides agree with TRBD2. CDR3 length: 15 amino acids. V lost 2 bases and J lost 1; bases outside the gene matches: 4. The germline V gene has CDR1 MNHEY and CDR2 SVGEGT. The CDR3 loop is CASSYGREASYEQYF. CDR3 bases: TGTGCCAGCAGTTACGGGCGGGAGGCATCCTACGAGCAGTACTTC.

The V and J genes are TRBV9 and TRBJ1-5; 7 nucleotides agree with TRBD1. After removal of 4 bases from V and 5 bases from J, the junction contained 12 bases not matched to a gene. Germline values: CDR1 SGDLS, CDR2 YYNGEE. This CDR3 has 16 amino acids. Written as DNA, the CDR3 is TGTGCCAGCAGCCTCGAACCAACAGGGGTGGATCAGCCCCAGCATTTT. It yields the protein CASSLEPTGVDQPQHF. The full variable domain, in which reference TRBV9 and TRBJ1-5 provide the parts outside the CDR3, is DSGVTQTPKHLITATGQRVTLRCSPRSGDLSVYWYQQSLDQGLQFLIQYYNGEERAKGNILERFSAQQFPDLHSELNLSSLELGDSALYFCASSLEPTGVDQPQHFGDGTRLSIL.

The count of this clone is one. The chain uses TRBV10-3 and TRBJ2-1; TRBD2 aligns across 8 bases. This CDR3 region has 13 residues. V lost 4 bases and J lost 8; bases outside the gene matches: 4. Germline lookup yields CDR1 ENHRY and CDR2 SYGVKD. As DNA, the CDR3 is TGTGCCATCAGTGGGACTAGCCTTTATGAGCAGTTCTTC. Protein product: CAISGTSLYEQFF.

This clone occurred once. The rearrangement uses TRBV7-3 and TRBJ2-1; TRBD2 aligns across 13 bases. The CDR3 spans 16 residues. Trimming removed 5 bases from V and 3 bases from J; junction bases left unmatched: 4. Germline V gene data show CDR1 as SGHTA and CDR2 as FQGTGA. CDR3 region: CASSMGTSGNYNEQFF. The CDR3 DNA is TGTGCCAGCAGCATGGGGACTAGCGGGAACTACAATGAGCAGTTCTTC.

The chain couples TRBV6-2 or TRBV6-3 to TRBJ1-5; 7 nucleotides align to TRBD1. J lost 0 bases, V lost 2 bases, and 4 bases had no gene match. Germline CDR1 MNHEY, CDR2 SVGEGT. CDR3 length equals 16 residues. DNA for the CDR3: TGTGCCAGCAGTTACGCCGGGACAGTTAGCAATCAGCCCCAGCATTTT. The encoded protein is CASSYAGTVSNQPQHF.

In this sample, this clone turned up once. The chain uses TRBV5-4 and TRBJ2-7; TRBD2 might be the D (5 bases). CDR1 SGHNT and CDR2 YYREEE come from the germline V gene (reference sequence). V was shortened by 5 bases and J by 0 bases, with 12 bases between the two germline ends. This CDR3 comprises 14 residues. In nucleotides, the CDR3 is TGTGCCAGCAGGAAAACGGCGGGCTCCTACGAGCAGTACTTC. Its translation: CASRKTAGSYEQYF. The full variable domain, its missing parts supplied by reference TRBV5-4 and TRBJ2-7, is ETGVTQSPTHLIKTRGQQVTLRCSSQSGHNTVSWYQQALGQGPQFIFQYYREEENGRGNFPPRFSGLQFPNYSSELNVNALELDDSALYLCASRKTAGSYEQYFGPGTRLTVT.

A few counts support this clone. The V call is TRBV3-1 (or the pseudogene TRBV3-2), the J call TRBJ1-1; tentative D call: TRBD1 (5 bases). The germline V gene has CDR1 LGHDT and CDR2 YNNKEL (reference sequence). Trimming pared 3 bases from V and 3 bases from J, leaving 11 bases between. The CDR3 extends over 14 amino acids. CDR3 amino acids: CASSQRGGDTEAFF. Written as DNA, the CDR3 is TGTGCCAGCAGCCAGAGGGGAGGGGACACTGAAGCTTTCTTT.

The chain combines TRBV7-9 with TRBJ1-1; no firm D call. V was pared by 7 bases and J by 3 bases, with 18 bases between. CDR1 and CDR2 from the germline V gene are SEHNR and FQNEAQ (reference sequence). CDR3 size: 15 residues. CDR3: CASTYPSGPYTEAFF. The CDR3 region has the DNA TGTGCCAGCACATATCCGTCCGGACCGTACACTGAAGCTTTCTTT.

The V gene is TRBV10-1, the J gene TRBJ1-2; D is uncertain. The germline V gene encodes CDR1 WNHNN and CDR2 SYGVQD (reference sequence). The CDR3 has 14 residues. V was cut by 5 bases and J by 4 bases, with 14 bases left in between. The CDR3 sequence is CASSPHDGLYGYTF. The DNA of the CDR3 is TGCGCCAGCAGTCCTCACGACGGACTCTATGGCTACACCTTC.

The chain couples TRBV9 to TRBJ2-3; maybe TRBD2 (6 bases). Trimming took 4 bases from V and 2 from J, leaving 17 bases between them. The CDR3 consists of 16 residues. Per germline, CDR1 SGDLS and CDR2 YYNGEE. CDR3 in DNA: TGTGCCAGCAGCCCCGGGACTTTCGGAATCACAGATACGCAGTATTTT. Its protein is CASSPGTFGITDTQYF.

This chain links TRBV7-2 with TRBJ2-1, with no clear D. Between the trimmed V and J ends, which lost 3 bases and 5 bases, there was a span of 11 bases. The germline V gene has CDR1 SGHTA and CDR2 FQGNSA. This CDR3 contains 14 residues. The CDR3 is CASSFPVFNNEQFF. The CDR3 nucleotides read TGTGCCAGCAGCTTTCCGGTTTTCAACAATGAGCAGTTCTTC.

This sequence joins TRBV7-8 and TRBJ2-7; 8 bases fit TRBD2. The V gene's germline CDR1 is SGHVS and CDR2 FQNEAQ. This CDR3 contains 14 residues. V dropped 4 bases and J dropped 2; count of bases not matched to a gene: 4. The CDR3 is CASSYTSGAYEQYF. The CDR3 nucleotides are TGTGCCAGCAGCTACACTAGCGGTGCCTACGAGCAGTACTTC.

CDR3 DNA sequence: TGTGCCAGCAGTTTGAGCGGAGCTCGGATGCCTGAAGCTTTCTTT. Amino acids: CASSLSGARMPEAFF. This sequence joins TRBV28 and TRBJ1-1; D uncertain. Germline-derived CDR1 and CDR2 are MDHEN and SYDVKM. The CDR3 extends over 15 amino acids. V was pared by 3 bases and J by 6 bases, with 17 bases between.

This clone was picked up one time. The chain employs TRBV7-2 and TRBJ1-1; D might be TRBD1 (6 bases). The CDR3 has 14 residues. Germline V gene data show CDR1 as SGHTA and CDR2 as FQGNSA. The V gene lost 3 bases and the J gene lost 5 bases, with 13 bases spanning the gap. This CDR3 reads CASSFTGRGTEAFF. DNA for the CDR3: TGTGCCAGCAGCTTCACAGGGCGAGGGACTGAAGCTTTCTTT.

The V gene is TRBV11-3, the J gene TRBJ1-1; D ambiguous. The CDR3 is 14 amino acids. The V and J ends lost 0 bases and 0 bases respectively, with 5 bases between them. Germline V gene data show CDR1 as SGHNT and CDR2 as YENEEA. The chain's CDR3 is CASSLDWVNTEAFF. The CDR3 region has the DNA TGTGCCAGCAGCTTAGACTGGGTGAACACTGAAGCTTTCTTT.

The chain joins TRBV2 to TRBJ2-7, with D possibly TRBD1 on 5 matching bases. The CDR3 totals 14 residues. CDR1 and CDR2 (germline): SNHLY, FYNNEI. V lost 3 bases and J lost 3, with 12 bases in between. CDR3 in DNA: TGTGCCAGCAGTGATGGTGTAGGGGACTACGAGCAGTACTTC. Its protein is CASSDGVGDYEQYF.

The chain links TRBV15 to TRBJ2-3; D might be TRBD1 or TRBD2, each matching 7 bases. The CDR3 extends over 14 amino acids. Trimming left V 0 bases short and J 9 bases short, with 13 bases between. The germline V gene encodes CDR1 LNHNV and CDR2 YYDKDF (reference sequence). This chain's CDR3 is CATSRDQGGRTQYF. Written as DNA, the CDR3 is TGTGCCACCAGCAGAGATCAGGGGGGGAGGACGCAGTATTTT.

The chain has TRBV28 and TRBJ1-2; no reliable D call. CDR1 is MDHEN and CDR2 is SYDVKM in the germline V gene. The CDR3 loop spans 13 amino acids. V was cut by 2 bases and J by 7 bases, with 11 bases left in between. As DNA, the CDR3 is TGTGCCAGCAGTTTAAGGAGTTTGTCTGGCTACACCTTC. Its translation: CASSLRSLSGYTF.

J is TRBJ2-5 and V is TRBV6-1, with D possibly matching TRBD1 (6 bases). Deletions cut 1 base from V and 5 bases from J, with 11 bases between. This CDR3 has 14 residues. Germline CDR1 is MNHNS and CDR2 is SASEGT. This chain's CDR3 is CASSEGGLGETQYF. The CDR3 region has the DNA TGTGCCAGCAGTGAAGGGGGGCTGGGGGAGACCCAGTACTTC.

The chain combines TRBV2 with TRBJ1-2; tentatively, D is TRBD1 (6 bases). CDR1 is SNHLY, CDR2 FYNNEI, per germline. Trimming took 3 bases from V and 7 from J, leaving 21 bases between them. The CDR3 contains 16 residues. The CDR3 sequence is CASSDPGGRGSSGYTF. The CDR3 nucleotides read TGTGCCAGCAGTGACCCTGGTGGTAGGGGGTCAAGTGGCTACACCTTC.

The chain is built from TRBV15 and TRBJ2-6; TRBD1 might be the D (6 bases). The CDR3 length is 17 residues. In germline, CDR1 is LNHNV, CDR2 YYDKDF (reference sequence). Trimming shortened V by 0 bases and J by 2 bases, and 11 bases separated the two germline ends. The CDR3 sequence: CATSRDKWGPGANVLTF. The CDR3 nucleotides read TGTGCCACCAGCAGAGATAAGTGGGGGCCTGGGGCCAACGTCCTGACTTTC.

This clone was observed a single time. This chain uses TRBV7-8 with TRBJ2-5; a weak D match, TRBD1 (5 bases). Germline V gives CDR1 SGHVS, CDR2 FQNEAQ. The CDR3 runs to 15 residues. Trimming pared 1 base from V and 5 bases from J, leaving 14 bases between. DNA of the CDR3: TGTGCCAGCAGCTTAGGAGGCTTTCAGGGTGAGACCCAGTACTTC. This sequence encodes CASSLGGFQGETQYF.

The J gene is TRBJ2-7, the V gene TRBV12-5, with 11 bases that match TRBD1. CDR1 LGHNT and CDR2 FRNRAP come from the germline V gene. The CDR3 has 14 amino acids. Trimming at V came to 5 bases and at J to 6 bases, leaving 6 bases not matched to a gene. CDR3 sequence: CASGTSGTGGEQYF. DNA of the CDR3: TGTGCTAGTGGTACCTCCGGGACAGGGGGCGAGCAGTACTTC.

This sequence joins TRBV5-5 and TRBJ2-7; the D gene could be TRBD1 or TRBD2 (5 bases each). Germline V gene lookup returns CDR1 SGHKS and CDR2 YYEKEE (reference sequence). The V and J ends lost 0 bases and 3 bases respectively, with 13 bases between them. CDR3 length: 15 residues. CDR3 amino acids: CASSLDMGRLYEQYF. The CDR3 nucleotides read TGTGCCAGCAGCTTGGACATGGGACGGCTCTACGAGCAGTACTTC.